This T cell receptor (beta chain) was captured by sequencing in a study of graft-versus-host responses after intestinal transplantation. Study overall: The recipients all started with anti-thymocyte globulin induction and then took tacrolimus and steroids for approximately 3 years.

CDR1 SGHVS and CDR2 FNYEAQ come from the germline V gene. CDR3 length: 15 residues. Trimming removed 2 bases from V and 4 bases from J; junction bases left unmatched: 1. Using immunoSEQ multiplex PCR, the repertoire was profiled, and TCRdb retains in-frame clones only, with some absent. The table lists around 100,000 clones, 90% to 95% of them singletons. Findings of the study overall: High graft-versus-host to host-versus-graft clonal ratios were seen in allografts of patients with graft-donor T cell macrochimerism. GvH clones surfaced in recipient marrow, some emerging earlier in ileum or blood. The highest levels of circulating GvH clones went along with early declines in HvG clones after transplant.

In the case of this clone: Its antigen is currently unknown.

This clonotype originated in a human donor who was the organ donor for an intestinal transplant. This chain uses TRBV7-6 with TRBJ2-2, with 10 bases fitting TRBD1. The material sequenced was unstimulated CD8+ T cells sorted from spleen or lymph node cells, taken before transplant. The CDR3 here is CASSLRTGGTGELFF. The CDR3 coding sequence is TGTGCCAGCAGCTTAAGGACAGGGGGCACCGGGGAGCTGTTTTTT.